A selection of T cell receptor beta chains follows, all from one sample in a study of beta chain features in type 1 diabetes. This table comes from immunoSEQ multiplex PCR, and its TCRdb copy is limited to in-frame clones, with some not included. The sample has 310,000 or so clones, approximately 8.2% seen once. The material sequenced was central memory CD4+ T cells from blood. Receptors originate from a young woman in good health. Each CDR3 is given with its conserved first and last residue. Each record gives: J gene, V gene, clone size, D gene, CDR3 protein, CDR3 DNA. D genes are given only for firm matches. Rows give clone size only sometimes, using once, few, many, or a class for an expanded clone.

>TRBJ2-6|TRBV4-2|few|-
CASSQDLTGANVLTF
TGTGCCAGCAGCCAAGATCTTACTGGGGCCAACGTCCTGACTTTC
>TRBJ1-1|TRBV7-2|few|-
CASSLQGREGTEAFF
TGTGCCAGCAGCTTGCAGGGCAGGGAAGGCACTGAAGCTTTCTTT
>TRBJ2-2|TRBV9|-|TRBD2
CASSGTSGSPTGELFF
TGTGCCAGCAGCGGGACTAGCGGGAGTCCCACCGGGGAGCTGTTTTTT
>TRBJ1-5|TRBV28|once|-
CASRKWGRLVIQPQHF
TGTGCCAGCAGAAAGTGGGGGCGCTTGGTAATTCAGCCCCAGCATTTT
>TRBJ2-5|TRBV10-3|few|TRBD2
CAISDSAGGAETQYF
TGTGCCATCAGTGACTCGGCGGGAGGTGCGGAGACCCAGTACTTC
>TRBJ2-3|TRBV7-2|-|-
CASSKDHSTDTQYF
TGTGCCAGCAGTAAGGACCACAGCACAGATACGCAGTATTTT
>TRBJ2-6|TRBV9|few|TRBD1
CASSDRGRGANVLTF
TGTGCCAGCAGCGACAGGGGGCGTGGGGCCAACGTCCTGACTTTC
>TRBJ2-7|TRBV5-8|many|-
CASSTEYSYEQYF
TGTGCCAGCAGCACCGAATACTCCTACGAGCAGTACTTC
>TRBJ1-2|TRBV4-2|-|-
CASSQEDGYTF
TGTGCCAGCAGCCAAGAGGATGGCTACACCTTC
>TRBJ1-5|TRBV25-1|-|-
CASSTSGKHQPQHF
-
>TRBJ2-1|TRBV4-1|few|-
CASSQVGRGEANEQFF
TGCGCCAGCAGCCAAGTCGGGCGCGGGGAAGCTAATGAGCAGTTCTTC
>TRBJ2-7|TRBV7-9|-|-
CASSLAGGGYEQYF
TGTGCCAGCAGCTTAGCGGGAGGTGGCTACGAGCAGTACTTC
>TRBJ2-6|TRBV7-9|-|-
CASSLRGQGPPGANVLTF
TGTGCCAGCAGCTTGAGAGGGCAGGGGCCCCCTGGGGCCAACGTCCTGACTTTC
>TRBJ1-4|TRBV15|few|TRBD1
CATSRDRGMNEKLFF
TGTGCCACCAGCAGGGACAGGGGAATGAATGAAAAACTGTTTTTT
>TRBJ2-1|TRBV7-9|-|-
CASSTVLGMGNEQFF
TGTGCCAGCAGCACCGTCCTAGGAATGGGCAATGAGCAGTTCTTC
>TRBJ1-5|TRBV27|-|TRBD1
CASSSRQGLPQHF
TGTGCCAGCAGTTCTAGACAGGGGCTGCCCCAGCATTTT
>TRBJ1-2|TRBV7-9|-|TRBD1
CASSPGQTNYGYTF
TGTGCCAGCAGCCCGGGACAGACTAACTATGGCTACACCTTC
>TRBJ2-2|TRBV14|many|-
CASSPGTFETGELFF
TGTGCCAGCAGCCCTGGGACATTCGAAACCGGGGAGCTGTTTTTT
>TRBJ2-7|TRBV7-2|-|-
CASSTPLGGGTYEQYF
TGTGCCAGCAGCACTCCTCTAGGGGGAGGTACCTACGAGCAGTACTTC
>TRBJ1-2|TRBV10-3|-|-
CAISESSGVSGVNGYTF
TGTGCCATCAGTGAGTCGAGCGGAGTTTCAGGGGTGAATGGCTACACCTTC
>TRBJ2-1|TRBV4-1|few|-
CASSQDTSSYNEQFF
TGCGCCAGCAGCCAAGATACTAGCTCCTACAATGAGCAGTTCTTC
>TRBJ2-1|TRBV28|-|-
CASSSYGSRGLF
TGTGCCAGCAGTTCCTACGGGAGCAGAGGGCTCTTC
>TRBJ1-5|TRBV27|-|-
CASSARRSNQPQHF
TGTGCCAGCAGCGCTCGGCGTAGCAATCAGCCCCAGCATTTT
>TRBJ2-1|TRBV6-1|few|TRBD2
CASSGQTSGRRNEQFF
TGTGCCAGCAGTGGACAAACTAGCGGGAGACGAAATGAGCAGTTCTTC
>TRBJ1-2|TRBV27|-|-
CASSFTSAGHYGYTF
TGTGCCAGCAGTTTTACCAGCGCCGGACACTATGGCTACACCTTC
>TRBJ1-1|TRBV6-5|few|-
CASSFRGNTEAFF
TGTGCCAGCAGTTTTCGGGGGAACACTGAAGCTTTCTTT
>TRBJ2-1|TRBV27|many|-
CASSLEGSSYNEQFF
TGTGCCAGCAGTTTAGAAGGTAGCTCCTACAATGAGCAGTTCTTC
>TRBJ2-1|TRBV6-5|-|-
CASSYNTQSTRFF
TGTGCCAGCAGTTACAATACACAGTCCACCAGGTTCTTC
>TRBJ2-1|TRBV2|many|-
CASQVVPGVNEQFF
TGTGCCAGCCAGGTGGTCCCGGGAGTAAATGAGCAGTTCTTC
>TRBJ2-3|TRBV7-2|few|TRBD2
CASSFGLAGDTQYF
TGTGCCAGCAGCTTCGGACTAGCGGGAGATACGCAGTATTTT
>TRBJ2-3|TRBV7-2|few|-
CASTAGQLTDTQYF
TGTGCCAGCACCGCGGGACAGCTCACAGATACGCAGTATTTT
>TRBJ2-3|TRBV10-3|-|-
CAISVASGTSTDTQYF
TGTGCCATCAGTGTGGCAAGCGGAACTAGCACAGATACGCAGTATTTT
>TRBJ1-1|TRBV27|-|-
CASSSPGTGNTEAFF
TGTGCCAGCAGCTCCCCCGGGACGGGAAACACTGAAGCTTTCTTT
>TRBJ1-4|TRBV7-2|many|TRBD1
CASSATGGGNEKLFF
TGTGCCAGCAGCGCGACAGGGGGCGGGAATGAAAAACTGTTTTTT
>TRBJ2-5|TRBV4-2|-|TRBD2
CASSLGLAGEETQYF
TGTGCCAGCAGCCTAGGACTAGCGGGAGAGGAGACCCAGTACTTC
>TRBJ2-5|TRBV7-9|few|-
CAIKRGATARGQETQYF
TGTGCCATTAAGAGGGGGGCCACAGCAAGGGGTCAAGAGACCCAGTACTTC
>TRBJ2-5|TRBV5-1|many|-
CASSPEWFGQETQYF
TGCGCCAGCAGCCCAGAGTGGTTTGGCCAAGAGACCCAGTACTTC
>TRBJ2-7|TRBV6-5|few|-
CASSYSFGQGKASEYF
TGTGCCAGCAGTTACTCTTTCGGGCAGGGGAAAGCGTCGGAGTACTTC
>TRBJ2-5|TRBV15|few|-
CATSRNTGETQYF
TGTGCCACCAGCAGAAACACAGGGGAGACCCAGTACTTC
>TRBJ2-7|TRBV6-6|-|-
CASGGNTYEQYF
TGTGCCAGCGGAGGGAATACCTACGAGCAGTACTTC
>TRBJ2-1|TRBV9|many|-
CASSPQAGSVSYNEQFF
TGTGCCAGCAGCCCCCAGGCGGGATCGGTATCCTACAATGAGCAGTTCTTC
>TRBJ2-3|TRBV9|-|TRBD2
CASSVGASGSRADTQYF
TGTGCCAGCAGCGTAGGGGCTAGCGGGAGTAGGGCAGATACGCAGTATTTT
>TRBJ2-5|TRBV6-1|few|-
CASSANESPETQYF
TGTGCCAGCAGTGCTAATGAGAGCCCGGAGACCCAGTACTTC
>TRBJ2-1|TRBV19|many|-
CASSGGMNEQFF
TGTGCCAGTAGTGGCGGGATGAATGAGCAGTTCTTC